This T cell receptor (beta chain) appears in the sequencing data of a study of regulatory T cells in long-lasting Graves disease. Study context: Freshly diagnosed Graves' patients had used antithyroid drugs for under 3 months.

For this clonotype: What it binds is not known.

Arm-PCR with iRepertoire HTBI primers amplified the CDR3 regions for these TCR beta libraries. Using its own MiXCR run on the multiplex PCR reads, TCRdb lists one record per CDR3 protein. The sample lists 550,000 to 650,000 distinct CDR3 sequences; about 16% were seen once. The CDR3 sequence is 18 residues long. CDR1 is SGDLS and CDR2 is YYNGEE in the germline V gene. J lost 6 bases, V lost 1 base, and 15 bases had no gene match. Study-wide findings and caveats: When disease was persistent, TRBV28, TRBJ1-2 and TRBJ2-5 were the favored segments.

Time point: newly diagnosed GD, antithyroid drugs for less than 3 months. Extracted RNA from PBMCs served as the source of the TCR library. The guidelines of the American Thyroid Association were the basis for diagnosing Graves' disease. Blood from the periphery, 8 to 9.5 milliliters in all, was drawn into EDTA tubes. The same data also contributed to another study, on T cells in Graves' hyperthyroidism and ophthalmopathy.

The chain recombines TRBV9 with TRBJ2-2, with 7 positions matching TRBD2. The sequencing here drew on peripheral blood mononuclear cells (PBMCs), taken at new diagnosis, from a patient treated with antithyroid drugs. The clonotype comes from a man younger than 30 with Graves disease. CDR3 in amino acids: CASSVSLYAGVNAGELFF. The CDR3 coding sequence is TGTGCCAGCAGCGTATCCCTTTATGCGGGAGTAAACGCCGGGGAGCTGTTTTTT.